Listed here is a single TCR beta chain. This record belongs to a study of T cells expressing NK-cell markers. TCRdb reworked the 5' RACE reads into one entry per CDR3 protein, no DNA. Listed are roughly 160,000 distinct CDR3 sequences; around 21% falls within the top ten. Germline V gene lookup returns CDR1 ENHRY and CDR2 SYGVKD. This CDR3 has 16 residues. Sequencing used blood T cells: a sorted CD56 or NKG2C T cell subset, CD4+ or CD8+ T cells, or bulk PBMC T cells (not recorded which). The V call is TRBV10-3, the J call TRBJ2-3; TCRdb returns TRBD2, unconfirmable since there is no DNA. The receptor was isolated from a man aged 18 to 69 in good health. CDR3 sequence: CAIRDSGGVYTDTQYF.